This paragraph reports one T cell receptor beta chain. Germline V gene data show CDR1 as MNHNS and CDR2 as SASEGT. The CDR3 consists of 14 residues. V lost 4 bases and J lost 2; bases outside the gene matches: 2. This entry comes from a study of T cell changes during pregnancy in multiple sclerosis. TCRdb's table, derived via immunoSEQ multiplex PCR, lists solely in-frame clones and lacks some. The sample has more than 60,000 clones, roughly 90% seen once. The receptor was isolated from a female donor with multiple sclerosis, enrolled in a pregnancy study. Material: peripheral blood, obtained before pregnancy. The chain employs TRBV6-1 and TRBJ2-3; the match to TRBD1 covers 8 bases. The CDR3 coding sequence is TGTGCCAGCAGTGTGGACAGGGCCACAGATACGCAGTATTTT. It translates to CASSVDRATDTQYF.